The clone carrying this T cell receptor (beta chain) was seen only a few times. Its antigen is undetermined. This entry belongs to a study of human T cells and chemical hapten exposure. About the study: The sensitizing agent was 2% DPC, placed on around 2 cm by around 2 cm of upper inner arm skin. Study outcomes and limitations: Significantly more large CDR3 similarity clusters arose among expanded TCRs than among controls. Healthy individuals' immune responses may differ from those of donors, who had alopecia.

TCRdb reprocessed the RACE reads with MiXCR, giving one entry per CDR3 protein. The sample includes some 79,000 distinct CDR3 sequences, 10% to 13% seen only once; the top ten take over 3.5%. The sample's time point: patch test 3, about 24 weeks after DPC sensitization. The sample's treatment: therapeutic diphenylcyclopropenone sensitization with weekly scalp DPC. Participating donors were patients with alopecia, aged 18 to 70 years, considered appropriate candidates for DPC. Sequenced material: whole blood, taken in connection with sensitization to the hapten diphenylcyclopropenone (DPC). The sequence was collected from a woman in her forties or fifties with alopecia areata. Some clones in this sample may be carry-over from other donors' samples.

The CDR3 region is CASSGQGQGHEQYF. As DNA, the CDR3 is TGTGCCAGCAGTGGCCAAGGACAGGGCCACGAGCAGTACTTC. This rearrangement joins TRBV2 to TRBJ2-7; TRBD1 aligns across 8 bases. From germline, CDR1 is SNHLY and CDR2 FYNNEI. The CDR3 contains 14 residues. J gave up 5 bases and V 4 bases, and 7 bases lay outside the gene matches.